Included here is one T cell receptor (beta chain) sequence, with context. The antigen remains unidentified. The data were taken from a study of cytomegalovirus exposure and HLA in healthy donors. Findings and caveats of the study: Earlier analysis found most TCR beta V segments productive about 90% or about 30% of the time. In a later analysis, TCR beta V- and J-gene trimming was associated with a missense DCLRE1C variant. HLA-A and HLA-B allele assignments for most subjects were reportedly predicted accurately using TCR beta sequences.

Germline V gene data show CDR1 as LGHNA and CDR2 as YNFKEQ. The CDR3 consists of 14 residues. Trimming cost V 0 bases and J 4 bases; bases outside gene matches: 1. Primers included in the PCR were 60 Vbeta and 13 Jbeta primers. Only in-frame clones appear in the TCRdb table, and some are missing; sequencing was by immunoSEQ multiplex PCR. The profile covers over 150,000 clones, with about 77% appearing a single time and approximately 5% taken by the ten largest. The sample taken for sequencing was PBMCs. This chain links TRBV4-2 with TRBJ2-3; 7 bases fit TRBD2. The clonotype was recovered from a man aged 25 to 45 in good health and CMV-seropositive. CDR3 DNA sequence: TGTGCCAGCAGCCAAGAAACTAGCGCAGATACGCAGTATTTT. Amino acid sequence: CASSQETSADTQYF.